This T cell receptor (beta chain) was recorded in a study of blood T cell repertoires in COVID-19 (dated by TCRdb to 2018 to 2020). Turning to the overall study: The collaborator samples originated in the United States, Italy and Spain and spanned the acute and convalescent phases of COVID-19. The prospective study material was composed of cDNA or gDNA derived from T cells, B-cell-depleted T cells, or PBMCs. The dataset comprised deeply sampled blood TCRbeta repertoires from subjects exposed to, actively infected with, or recovered from COVID-19. The repertoires were made available in a free public database intended to serve as a resource for research on the immune response to SARS-CoV-2. The samples were drawn from the first 160 participants of the ongoing ImmuneRACE study and from roughly 1,300 subjects provided by 6 global collaborators. Sample metadata almost always included a de-identified subject ID, COVID-19 status, age in years and sex. Where available, HLA class I and class II types were obtained from metadata supplied by the sample provider rather than from assay-based typing.

A distance of 20 bases separates the germline ends of V and J, which lose 6 bases and 5 bases respectively. Inclusive of the bounding cysteine and phenylalanine, the CDR3 is 16 residues long. Left in the record is the CDR3 DNA by itself, 48 bases read in frame from the first base. The germline V gene (reference sequence) gives CDR1 as LNHDA and CDR2 as SQIVND. Turning to this clone: There is no known antigen for this receptor. No clone much larger than this one lies a single base away; base qualities are absent.

The collaborating institutions used their own protocols to collect whole blood in K2EDTA tubes. For TCRbeta analysis, collaborators shipped samples as frozen whole blood, isolated PBMCs, or DNA extracted from either of those sample types. TCRbeta CDR3 regions were amplified from genomic DNA using the immunoSEQ Assay, a bias-controlled multiplex PCR. The authors' pipeline ran thus. Within the assay, amplification of reference gene primers was used to estimate how many nucleated cells each sample contained. To quantify the absolute abundance of each unique TCRbeta CDR3 rearrangement, sequence reads were collapsed and filtered. For each sample, productive Simpson clonality was calculated as the square root of Simpson's diversity index across productive rearrangements. TCRdb took over this immuneACCESS table, retaining in-frame rearrangements with V and J assigned. Such tables are incomplete; in checked studies, under half of the missing clones stem from an unresolved V gene, and the remainder is unexplained. V and J calls and clone size are as listed in that table; D and trimming were resolved from the DNA. The table for this sample lists 65,000 to 95,000 clones; around 91% of them were counted only once. The ten largest clones take up around 10% of the sample.

Study-level results and caveats: The quantity of clinical and demographic metadata differed by source and by participant and was supplied without curation.

The sample consisted of peripheral blood. The clonotype was recovered from a man aged 70 or older with active or convalescent COVID-19. The chain is encoded by TRBV19 joined to TRBJ2-1; TRBD1 is perhaps the D gene, given 6 matching bases. Read as DNA, the sequence is TGTGCCAGTAGCACGTCGCAGGGGATTCTCCACAATGAGCAGTTCTTC. Translated, it gives CASSTSQGILHNEQFF.